This T cell receptor beta chain was captured in a study of blood T cell repertoires in COVID-19. About the study: Researchers got acute and convalescent COVID-19 samples from the United States, Italy and Spain.

Source study methods: Amplification of reference gene primers was used by the study to estimate nucleated cell counts. Repertoires were generated with immunoSEQ multiplex PCR, while TCRdb's copy carries only in-frame clones and drops some. V, J and clone size reflect that table, while D and trimming were determined from the DNA. The table has approximately 400,000 clones, more than 75% seen once; the top ten hold about 1.5%. Each participant's cohort was designated according to participant-reported clinical history. Cohort 3 recovered donors had two negative PCRs, clearance, or symptom resolution. CDR1 and CDR2 from the germline V gene are MNHEY and SMNVEV (reference sequence). V shed 0 bases, J shed 10 bases, and the junction held 3 bases outside the gene matches. The CDR3 loop spans 15 amino acids.

The rearrangement links TRBV27 to TRBJ1-6, with 10 nucleotides matching TRBD1. The sequenced material came from PBMCs or T cells enriched from blood (not recorded which). The sequence was collected from a man under 40 who had recovered from COVID-19. The CDR3: CASSLSWTGGSPLHF. DNA for the CDR3: TGTGCCAGCAGTTTATCGTGGACAGGGGGATCACCCCTCCACTTT.